The 12 T cell receptor beta chains below all came from one sample that was sequenced in a study of cytomegalovirus exposure and HLA in healthy donors. The PCR was carried out with 60 Vbeta primers and 13 Jbeta primers. Some clones are missing from TCRdb's copy, which holds only in-frame ones; the method was immunoSEQ multiplex PCR. The specimen's table records roughly 78,000 clones. Sequencing was performed on PBMCs. These receptors were obtained from a middle-aged man in good health and CMV-seronegative.

V is TRBV29-1 and J is TRBJ2-3; 9 nucleotides agree with TRBD2. The germline V gene encodes CDR1 SQVTM and CDR2 ANQGSEA. The CDR3 loop spans 15 amino acids. V lost 8 bases to trimming and J lost 1 base; unmatched junction nucleotides: 10. In nucleotides, the CDR3 is TGCAGCACTCTCCAAACTAGCGGGCGCACAGATACGCAGTATTTT. Translation: CSTLQTSGRTDTQYF.

This chain joins TRBV5-1 and TRBJ2-7, with D tentatively TRBD2 (5 bases). Trimming stripped 4 bases from V and 2 bases from J, with 19 bases between. There are 16 residues in the CDR3. Germline V CDR1 and CDR2: SGHRS, YFSETQ. The CDR3 sequence: CASSGAAGRGTYEQYF. CDR3 DNA: TGCGCCAGCAGCGGTGCCGCCGGACGGGGAACCTACGAGCAGTACTTC.

The chain is built from TRBV4-3 and TRBJ2-7; no firm D call. CDR1 and CDR2 (germline): LGHNA, YSLEER. The CDR3 is 13 residues long. V shed 0 bases and J shed 6 bases, with 9 bases lying between them. CDR3: CASSQDAGFEQYF. CDR3 bases: TGCGCCAGCAGCCAAGATGCCGGTTTCGAGCAGTACTTC.

The chain carries TRBV7-9 and TRBJ2-1; the match to TRBD2 covers 8 bases. CDR1 and CDR2 from the germline V gene are SEHNR and FQNEAQ (reference sequence). The V and J ends lost 1 base and 4 bases, in that order; junction bases with no gene match: 6. The CDR3 is made up of 16 amino acids. The CDR3 bases are TGTGCCAGCAGCTTAGGGGGGACTAGGGGGTACAATGAGCAGTTCTTC. Protein product: CASSLGGTRGYNEQFF. The whole variable domain, remainder taken from reference TRBV7-9 and TRBJ2-1, is DTGVSQNPRHKITKRGQNVTFRCDPISEHNRLYWYRQTLGQGPEFLTYFQNEAQLEKSRLLSDRFSAERPKGSFSTLEIQRTEQGDSAMYLCASSLGGTRGYNEQFFGPGTRLTVL.

The chain combines TRBV6-6 with TRBJ2-1, with 12 positions matching TRBD2. CDR1 and CDR2 (germline): MNHNY, SVGAGI (reference sequence). The J segment lost 7 bases and the V segment lost 5 bases, leaving 6 bases of the junction unmatched. The CDR3 spans 15 residues. The CDR3 loop is CASSREGTSGNEQFF. The CDR3 nucleotides read TGTGCCAGCAGTCGCGAGGGGACTAGCGGGAATGAGCAGTTCTTC.

J is TRBJ2-7 and V is TRBV6-5; 7 bases are a match to TRBD1. CDR1 and CDR2 (germline): MNHEY, SVGAGI. V trimming: 6 bases; J trimming: 2 bases; junction bases outside the gene matches: 10. This CDR3 region has 15 residues. The chain's CDR3 is CASRPPGQRAYEQYF. In nucleotides, the CDR3 is TGTGCCAGCAGGCCACCGGGACAGAGGGCCTACGAGCAGTACTTC.

The chain carries TRBV4-3 and TRBJ2-3; 8 nucleotides line up with TRBD2. The CDR3 has 16 amino acids. The V gene's germline CDR1 is LGHNA and CDR2 YSLEER. Losses at the gene ends were 1 base for V and 8 bases for J; bases not matched to a gene: 11. CDR3 DNA: TGCGCCAGCAGCCAAGTGAGGACTAGCTCCGGCGGTACGCAGTATTTT. Its translation: CASSQVRTSSGGTQYF.

The chain recombines TRBV5-4 with TRBJ1-2; possibly TRBD1 for D (5 bases). Germline loops: CDR1 SGHNT, CDR2 YYREEE (reference sequence). Trimming stripped 1 base from V and 2 bases from J, with 6 bases between. The CDR3 is made up of 13 amino acids. The CDR3 region is CASSLKGNYGYTF. The CDR3 nucleotides are TGTGCCAGCAGCTTGAAGGGGAACTATGGCTACACCTTC.

This chain links TRBV10-1 with TRBJ2-1, with D uncertain. V was cut by 0 bases and J by 6 bases, with 12 bases left in between. This CDR3 has 15 residues. CDR1 and CDR2 (germline): WNHNN, SYGVQD (reference sequence). The CDR3 spells CASSESASGLNEQFF. DNA of the CDR3: TGCGCCAGCAGTGAGTCGGCTAGTGGCCTCAATGAGCAGTTCTTC.

The chain combines TRBV10-3 with TRBJ1-3, with 8 nucleotides matching TRBD1. Per germline, CDR1 ENHRY and CDR2 SYGVKD. With 6 bases clipped from V and 3 bases from J, the junction kept 7 bases outside the gene matches. The CDR3 consists of 15 residues. The CDR3 region has the DNA TGTGCCATCAGGGGGGGACAGGCTCGTGGAAACACCATATATTTT. Translation: CAIRGGQARGNTIYF.

V usage is TRBV29-1 and J usage is TRBJ1-2; 10 bases agree with TRBD1. Germline V CDR1 and CDR2: SQVTM, ANQGSEA. The CDR3 runs to 13 residues. The trim removed 4 bases at V and 3 bases at J, leaving 2 bases unmatched. DNA of the CDR3: TGCAGCGTTGGGACAGGGGGACACTATGGCTACACCTTC. Translated, it gives CSVGTGGHYGYTF. The full variable domain, rest sourced from reference TRBV29-1 and TRBJ1-2, is SAVISQKPSRDICQRGTSLTIQCQVDSQVTMMFWYRQQPGQSLTLIATANQGSEATYESGFVIDKFPISRPNLTFSTLTVSNMSPEDSSIYLCSVGTGGHYGYTFGSGTRLTVV.

The chain combines TRBV7-9 with TRBJ2-1; unclear D gene. The germline V gene has CDR1 SEHNR and CDR2 FQNEAQ (reference sequence). Trimming cost V 2 bases and J 9 bases, with 11 bases left between them. The CDR3 consists of 13 residues. The CDR3 sequence: CASSLLGPSEQFF. The CDR3, as DNA: TGTGCCAGCAGCTTACTTGGGCCAAGTGAGCAGTTCTTC.